Each of the 21 T cell receptor beta chains below was sequenced from the same sample in a study of CD8 T cells in Susac syndrome. RNA amounts of roughly 0.5 to 1 ug underwent reverse transcription with random hexamers. Via MiXCR, TCRdb re-called the immunoSEQ multiplex PCR reads, giving one row per CDR3 protein. The sample consists of roughly 80,000 distinct CDR3 sequences, roughly nine tenths of them appearing once. Sequencing input: CD8+ T cells from PBMCs. These receptor sequences come from a human donor with multiple sclerosis.

CDR3 region: CSARDSTTQTYEQYF. The CDR3 DNA follows: TGCAGTGCTAGAGATAGCACGACACAAACCTACGAGCAGTACTTC. The V call is TRBV20-1, the J call TRBJ2-7; D gene ambiguous. Trimming stripped 0 bases from V and 2 bases from J, with 14 bases between. CDR3 size: 15 residues. CDR1 and CDR2 from the germline V gene are DFQATT and SNEGSKA (reference sequence).

The chain has TRBV7-8 and TRBJ1-3, with D tentatively TRBD1 (6 bases). V was clipped by 4 bases and J by 0 bases, with 10 bases between them. Germline V gene data show CDR1 as SGHVS and CDR2 as FQNEAQ. The CDR3 covers 15 residues. CDR3 amino acids: CASSSPDSSGNTIYF. The CDR3 coding sequence is TGTGCCAGCAGCTCCCCGGACAGCTCTGGAAACACCATATATTTT.

The chain has TRBV7-8 and TRBJ1-1; 7 nucleotides line up with TRBD1. This CDR3 comprises 13 residues. CDR1 is SGHVS and CDR2 is FQNEAQ in the germline V gene. J gave up 4 bases and V 4 bases, and 3 bases lay outside the gene matches. The CDR3 DNA is TGTGCCAGCAGCTCAGGGGGTTCCACTGAAGCTTTCTTT. Translated, it gives CASSSGGSTEAFF.

The J gene is TRBJ2-1, the V gene TRBV24-1; D ambiguous. This CDR3 has 15 residues. Germline V gene lookup returns CDR1 KGHDR and CDR2 SFDVKD. V was clipped by 4 bases and J by 4 bases, with 13 bases between them. This CDR3 reads CATSDAPSGYNEQFF. The CDR3 coding sequence is TGTGCCACCAGTGACGCACCGTCAGGATACAATGAGCAGTTCTTC.

The CDR3 reads CASSSNPVRQYF. The CDR3 DNA follows: TGTGCCAGCAGCTCTAACCCAGTTCGGCAGTACTTC. The gene calls are TRBV13 and TRBJ2-7; D unresolved. This CDR3 has 12 amino acids. Per the germline V gene, CDR1 is PRHDT and CDR2 is FYEKMQ (reference sequence). V shed 4 bases and J shed 9 bases, with 13 bases lying between them.

As for this clonotype: No conserved phenylalanine or tryptophan ends this CDR3, so it is likely a read error. The chain couples TRBV29-1 to TRBJ2-1; D may be TRBD2 (5 bases). Looked up from germline, CDR1 is SQVTM and CDR2 is ANQGSEA. V was trimmed by 3 bases and J by 2 bases, leaving 11 bases between them. The CDR3 sequence is 14 residues long. CDR3 residues: CSVDERRTYNEQFL. In nucleotides, the CDR3 is TGCAGCGTTGACGAGCGGCGTACCTACAATGAGCAGTTCCTC.

V is TRBV28 and J is TRBJ2-3; tentative D call: TRBD1 (7 bases). This CDR3 is 16 amino acids long. Trimming cost V 3 bases and J 3 bases, with 16 bases left between them. Germline CDR1 is MDHEN and CDR2 is SYDVKM. CDR3 protein: CASSFGGRGRTDTQYF. CDR3 coding DNA: TGTGCCAGCAGTTTCGGGGGCAGGGGGAGGACAGATACGCAGTATTTT.

The chain joins TRBV7-2 to TRBJ2-7; D gene ambiguous. CDR3 size: 14 residues. The germline gives CDR1 SGHTA, CDR2 FQGNSA. Trimming took off 2 bases at V and 3 bases at J, with 11 bases between the two ends. The chain's CDR3 is CASSLLQFLYEQYF. CDR3 DNA sequence: TGTGCCAGCAGCTTACTACAATTCCTCTACGAGCAGTACTTC.

This clonotype came up once. This chain connects TRBV5-1 to TRBJ2-6; D possibly corresponds to TRBD1 (8 bases). The CDR3 contains 19 residues. The V gene's germline CDR1 is SGHRS and CDR2 YFSETQ. Trimming removed 4 bases from V and 1 base from J, with 21 bases in between. This CDR3 reads CASSPGGQVYLSGANVLTF. CDR3 DNA sequence: TGCGCCAGCAGCCCGGGGGGACAGGTATATTTGTCTGGGGCCAACGTCCTGACTTTC.

The chain carries TRBV5-6 and TRBJ2-7, with 7 bases lining up with TRBD1. This CDR3 region has 18 residues. The germline V gene has CDR1 SGHDT and CDR2 YYEEEE. V was pared by 4 bases and J by 3 bases, with 19 bases of the junction left unmatched. The CDR3 spells CASSRQGAVFFVHYEQYF. The CDR3 DNA is TGTGCCAGCAGCAGACAGGGCGCGGTGTTTTTCGTCCACTACGAGCAGTACTTC.

This chain uses TRBV29-1 with TRBJ2-2, with D possibly being TRBD2 (6 bases). Germline assignment: CDR1 SQVTM and CDR2 ANQGSEA. V lost 3 bases and J 6 bases, leaving 14 bases between the germline ends. This CDR3 is 14 amino acids long. CDR3 sequence reads: CSVDTGGGAGELFF. In DNA, the CDR3 is TGCAGCGTTGACACCGGGGGTGGGGCCGGGGAGCTGTTTTTT.

V usage is TRBV20-1 and J usage is TRBJ2-1; 9 bases line up with TRBD2. V lost 5 bases to trimming and J lost 0 bases; unmatched junction nucleotides: 14. Germline CDR1 DFQATT, CDR2 SNEGSKA (reference sequence). This CDR3 is 18 amino acids long. This chain's CDR3 is CSARGQVLAGYSYNEQFF. CDR3 coding DNA: TGCAGTGCTCGAGGACAGGTGCTAGCGGGGTACTCCTACAATGAGCAGTTCTTC.

The J gene is TRBJ2-1, the V gene TRBV4-1; D not certain. The CDR3 has 14 amino acids. Trimming cost V 0 bases and J 6 bases, with 9 bases left between them. The germline CDR1 and CDR2 sequences are MGHRA and YSYEKL. The DNA for the CDR3 is TGCGCCAGCAGCCAAGATCGGAAGGGCAATGAGCAGTTCTTC. Amino acids: CASSQDRKGNEQFF.

The chain employs TRBV6-2 or TRBV6-3 and TRBJ2-3; TRBD2 might be the D (6 bases). The germline V gene has CDR1 MNHEY and CDR2 SVGEGT. The CDR3 runs to 15 residues. V was pared by 8 bases and J by 2 bases, with 17 bases between. The CDR3 loop reads CASCIPGVTTDTQYF. In nucleotides, the CDR3 is TGTGCCAGCTGCATACCGGGGGTCACCACAGATACGCAGTATTTT.

This chain joins TRBV27 and TRBJ1-5, with a weak D call TRBD1 (5 bases). V was pared by 2 bases and J by 6 bases, with 11 bases between. Germline V gene lookup returns CDR1 MNHEY and CDR2 SMNVEV (reference sequence). This CDR3 region has 14 residues. CDR3 sequence reads: CASSLAGTSQPQHF. CDR3 in DNA: TGTGCCAGCAGTTTAGCCGGGACCTCTCAGCCCCAGCATTTT.

The chain combines TRBV2 with TRBJ2-7; D might be TRBD1 (6 bases). CDR3 length: 14 residues. With 3 bases removed from V and 6 bases from J, the gap between germline ends came to 15 bases. Germline CDR1 reads SNHLY; CDR2 reads FYNNEI. The CDR3 nucleotides are TGTGCCAGCAGTGACGGCAGGGGCTTCGGCGAGCAGTACTTC. Translated: CASSDGRGFGEQYF.

V is TRBV28 and J is TRBJ2-7, with D perhaps TRBD2 (7 bases). V was clipped by 7 bases and J by 1 base, with 17 bases between them. The CDR3 has 15 amino acids. Germline-derived CDR1 and CDR2 are MDHEN and SYDVKM. The CDR3 bases are TGTGCCAGCACCACAAGCGGGACACCTTCCTACGAGCAGTACTTC. Translating gives CASTTSGTPSYEQYF.

The V gene is TRBV6-2 or TRBV6-3, the J gene TRBJ2-7, with D perhaps TRBD1 (5 bases). The germline V gene has CDR1 MNHEY and CDR2 SVGEGT. The ends were cut back, 2 bases at V and 3 bases at J, with 11 bases in the middle. The CDR3 length is 14 residues. CDR3 region: CASSYQGPIYEQYF. In DNA form, the CDR3 reads TGTGCCAGCAGTTACCAGGGCCCGATCTACGAGCAGTACTTC.

The chain links TRBV13 to TRBJ2-7, with 11 bases aligning to TRBD2. Germline V CDR1 and CDR2: PRHDT, FYEKMQ (reference sequence). This CDR3 is built from 17 residues. J was trimmed by 5 bases and V by 2 bases; bases with no gene match: 11. In DNA form, the CDR3 reads TGTGCCAGCAGCTTAAATAGCGGGGGGGCCATCAGCAACGAGCAGTACTTC. It is translated as CASSLNSGGAISNEQYF.

This chain links TRBV28 with TRBJ2-7; no reliable D call. This CDR3 contains 15 residues. Trimming took 2 bases from V and 1 from J, leaving 12 bases between them. Germline V lookup: CDR1 MDHEN, CDR2 SYDVKM. The CDR3 loop reads CASSLGQEKSYEQYF. In DNA form, the CDR3 reads TGTGCCAGCAGTTTAGGGCAGGAAAAATCCTACGAGCAGTACTTC.

The J gene is TRBJ2-7, the V gene TRBV19; TRBD1 is a possible D gene (5 bases). Germline V gene data show CDR1 as LNHDA and CDR2 as SQIVND (reference sequence). The CDR3 is 13 amino acids. V gave up 3 bases and J gave up 3 bases, with 9 bases separating them. This chain's CDR3 is CASSIGRDYEQYF. The CDR3 DNA follows: TGTGCCAGTAGTATTGGCAGGGACTACGAGCAGTACTTC.